This is a list of T cell receptor beta chains from one sample in a study of blood T cell repertoires in COVID-19. Sequencing was performed with immunoSEQ multiplex PCR; in TCRdb, only in-frame clones are kept and a portion is missing. The table has about 290,000 clones, roughly 89% seen once. Sequenced: peripheral blood. Source of these receptors: a woman aged 25 to 45 with active or convalescent COVID-19. Both conserved end residues are part of each CDR3. Fields, in order: V gene, J gene, D gene, clone size, CDR3 protein, CDR3 DNA. D genes are given only for firm matches. A clone size is listed for some rows: how often the clone was seen (once, few, many), or a class if it is expanded.

>TRBV30|TRBJ2-1|-|once
CAWSSSTGQFF
TGTGCCTGGAGTTCGTCGACGGGGCAGTTCTTC
>TRBV7-6|TRBJ2-7|TRBD2|-
CASSLTIAGGPYEQYF
TGTGCCAGCAGCTTAACGATAGCGGGGGGCCCCTACGAGCAGTACTTC
>TRBV4-3|TRBJ1-5|-|few
CASSQEVRAQPQHF
TGCGCCAGCAGCCAGGAGGTCCGGGCTCAGCCCCAGCATTTT
>TRBV5-4|TRBJ2-1|TRBD2|-
CASSLWGSSGGANREQFF
TGTGCCAGCAGCTTGTGGGGTTCGAGCGGGGGGGCCAACCGTGAGCAGTTCTTC
>TRBV7-2|TRBJ1-2|-|-
CASSLDLGELYGYTF
TGTGCCAGCAGCTTAGATTTAGGGGAACTCTATGGCTACACCTTC
>TRBV3-1/TRBV3-2|TRBJ2-7|-|-
CASSSTNRGTYYEQYF
TGTGCCAGCAGCTCCACGAACCGGGGTACATACTACGAGCAGTACTTC
>TRBV6-2/TRBV6-3|TRBJ2-5|TRBD2|-
CASSYPVAGAGLVRETQYF
TGTGCCAGCAGTTACCCCGTTGCTGGAGCAGGACTAGTCAGAGAGACCCAGTACTTC
>TRBV7-9|TRBJ1-2|TRBD1|-
CAIVTGERGRDYGYTF
TGTGCCATCGTGACAGGGGAAAGGGGTAGGGACTATGGCTACACCTTC
>TRBV5-1|TRBJ1-1|-|-
CASSSQQENTEAFF
TGCGCCAGCAGCTCCCAACAGGAGAACACTGAAGCTTTCTTT
>TRBV10-3|TRBJ2-7|-|-
CAIRAGVNYEQYF
TGTGCCATCAGGGCAGGGGTAAACTACGAGCAGTACTTC
>TRBV12-3/TRBV12-4|TRBJ1-1|-|-
CASMDLGVTEAFF
TGTGCCAGCATGGATTTGGGAGTCACTGAAGCTTTCTTT
>TRBV7-2|TRBJ2-3|TRBD2|-
CASSYGGAADTQYF
TGTGCCAGCAGTTACGGGGGGGCGGCAGATACGCAGTATTTT
>TRBV19|TRBJ2-3|-|-
CASSIQATDTQYF
TGTGCCAGTAGTATTCAGGCGACAGATACGCAGTATTTT
>TRBV14|TRBJ2-2|-|few
CASSHRGLGSTGELFF
TGTGCCAGCAGCCACAGGGGTCTTGGGAGCACCGGGGAGCTGTTTTTT
>TRBV6-2/TRBV6-3|TRBJ2-7|TRBD1|few
CASSYSRGQGVNEQYF
TGTGCCAGCAGTTACTCGAGGGGACAGGGGGTCAACGAGCAGTACTTC
>TRBV11-2|TRBJ2-4|-|-
CASSAIGGLGNIQYF
TGTGCCAGCAGCGCCATTGGGGGCCTGGGCAACATTCAGTACTTC
>TRBV7-8|TRBJ2-5|TRBD2|-
CASSLTFRRGVEETQYF
TGTGCCAGCAGCTTAACTTTTCGGCGGGGGGTTGAAGAGACCCAGTACTTC
>TRBV20-1|TRBJ2-1|TRBD1|once
CSVAGGFEQFF
TGCAGTGTGGCAGGGGGTTTCGAGCAGTTCTTC
>TRBV5-1|TRBJ2-1|TRBD1|-
CASRVGDRGQNEQFF
TGCGCCAGCAGGGTGGGGGACAGGGGTCAGAATGAGCAGTTCTTC
>TRBV21-1|TRBJ2-1|-|-
CASSPPGGGASSYNEQFF
TGTGCCAGCAGCCCCCCAGGCGGGGGGGCGAGCTCCTACAATGAGCAGTTCTTC
>TRBV18|TRBJ2-3|-|-
CASSPIAAGGVRLGTQYF
TGTGCCAGCTCACCAATTGCAGCTGGCGGGGTAAGGCTGGGTACGCAGTATTTT
>TRBV30|TRBJ1-3|-|-
CAWTYSGNTIYF
TGTGCCTGGACCTACTCTGGAAACACCATATATTTT
>TRBV7-9|TRBJ1-2|TRBD1|-
CASSPSGTALHGYTF
TGTGCCAGCAGCCCATCCGGGACAGCGTTACATGGCTACACCTTC
>TRBV6-5|TRBJ1-1|-|-
CASSYGGGSTEAFF
TGTGCCAGCAGCTATGGGGGGGGCTCCACTGAAGCTTTCTTT
>TRBV30|TRBJ2-3|TRBD2|-
CAWSGTSGGADTQYF
TGTGCCTGGAGCGGGACCAGCGGGGGGGCAGATACGCAGTATTTT
>TRBV3-1/TRBV3-2|TRBJ1-2|-|-
CASSLFGLVYGYTF
TGTGCCAGCAGCCTTTTCGGACTAGTCTATGGCTACACCTTC
>TRBV7-8|TRBJ2-2|TRBD2|-
CASSTRTSGVTGELFF
TGTGCCAGCAGCACGCGGACTAGCGGGGTCACCGGGGAGCTGTTTTTT
>TRBV5-1|TRBJ1-1|TRBD1|-
CATRAGTGGTEAFF
TGCGCCACACGAGCCGGGACAGGGGGGACTGAAGCTTTCTTT
>TRBV24-1|TRBJ1-2|TRBD1|-
CATSEQGQSYGYTF
TGTGCCACCAGTGAACAGGGACAGAGCTATGGCTACACCTTC
>TRBV21-1|TRBJ1-1|-|-
CASSKIRESMNTEAFF
TGTGCCAGCAGCAAAATAAGGGAGAGCATGAACACTGAAGCTTTCTTT
>TRBV5-4|TRBJ2-5|-|once
CASSLARTGHIQETQYF
TGTGCCAGCAGCTTGGCCCGAACGGGACACATACAAGAGACCCAGTACTTC
>TRBV5-5|TRBJ2-2|-|-
CASSLKGGDEDTGELFF
TGTGCCAGCAGCTTGAAGGGGGGGGACGAGGACACCGGGGAGCTGTTTTTT
>TRBV6-5|TRBJ1-1|-|-
CASRLQGNTEAFF
TGTGCCAGCAGATTACAGGGGAACACTGAAGCTTTCTTT
>TRBV7-2|TRBJ1-2|-|-
CASSPFGIFSTGYGYTF
TGTGCCAGCAGCCCCTTCGGGATTTTCTCGACGGGTTATGGCTACACCTTC
>TRBV4-3|TRBJ1-1|-|-
CASSDRNTMNTEAFF
TGCGCCAGCAGCGACAGAAATACGATGAACACTGAAGCTTTCTTT
>TRBV9|TRBJ2-5|TRBD2|-
CASSGIAGGPETQYF
TGTGCCAGCAGCGGGATAGCGGGGGGGCCTGAGACCCAGTACTTC
>TRBV19|TRBJ1-1|TRBD1|-
CASSGTGGTEAFF
TGTGCCAGTAGTGGGACAGGGGGCACTGAAGCTTTCTTT
>TRBV21-1|TRBJ2-1|-|-
CASSKITSPSGGHYNEQFF
TGTGCCAGCAGCAAAATTACTAGCCCAAGCGGGGGTCACTACAATGAGCAGTTCTTC
>TRBV19|TRBJ1-3|-|-
CASRVAVTGNTIYF
TGTGCCAGTCGTGTGGCCGTCACTGGAAACACCATATATTTT
>TRBV4-3|TRBJ2-5|-|-
CASSQGGTQYF
TGCGCCAGCAGCCAAGGCGGGACCCAGTACTTC
>TRBV27|TRBJ2-3|-|-
CASRIQGWSTDTQYF
TGTGCCAGCAGGATCCAGGGGTGGAGCACAGATACGCAGTATTTT
>TRBV18|TRBJ1-6|-|-
CASSERDSRGGSPLHF
TGTGCCAGCTCAGAAAGAGATTCAAGGGGAGGATCACCCCTCCACTTT
>TRBV3-1/TRBV3-2|TRBJ2-5|-|-
CASRPFSRETQYF
TGTGCCAGCAGGCCCTTCTCCAGAGAGACCCAGTACTTC
>TRBV6-5|TRBJ2-1|TRBD1|-
CASSYSTDREKFF
TGTGCCAGCAGTTACTCGACGGACAGGGAGAAGTTCTTC